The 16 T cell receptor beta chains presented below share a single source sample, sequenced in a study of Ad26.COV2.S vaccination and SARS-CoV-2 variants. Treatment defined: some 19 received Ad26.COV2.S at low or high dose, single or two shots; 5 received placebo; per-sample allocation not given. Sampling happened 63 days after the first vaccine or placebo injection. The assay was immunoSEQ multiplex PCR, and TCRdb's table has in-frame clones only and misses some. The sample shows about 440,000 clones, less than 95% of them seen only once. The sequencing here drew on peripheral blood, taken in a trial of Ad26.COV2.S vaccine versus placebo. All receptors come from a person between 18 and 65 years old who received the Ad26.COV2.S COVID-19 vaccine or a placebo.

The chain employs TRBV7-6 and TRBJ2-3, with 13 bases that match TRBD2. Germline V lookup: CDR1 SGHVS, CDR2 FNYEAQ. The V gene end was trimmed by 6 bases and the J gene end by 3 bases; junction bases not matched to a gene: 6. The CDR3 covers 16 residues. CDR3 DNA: TGTGCCAGCAGGCCCGGGACTAGCGGGATTACAGATACGCAGTATTTT. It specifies CASRPGTSGITDTQYF.

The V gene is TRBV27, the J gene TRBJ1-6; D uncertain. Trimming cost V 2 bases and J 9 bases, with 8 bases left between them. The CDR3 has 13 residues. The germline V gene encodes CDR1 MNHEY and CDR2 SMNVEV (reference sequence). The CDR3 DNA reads TGTGCCAGCAGTTTAAATCCGAGTTCACCCCTCCACTTT. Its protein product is CASSLNPSSPLHF.

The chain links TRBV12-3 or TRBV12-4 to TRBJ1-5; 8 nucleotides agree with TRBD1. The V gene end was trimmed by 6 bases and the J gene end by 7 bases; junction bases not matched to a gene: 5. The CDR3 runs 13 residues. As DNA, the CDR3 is TGTGCCAGCAGGGGGACAGGCGCCCAGCCCCAGCATTTT. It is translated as CASRGTGAQPQHF.

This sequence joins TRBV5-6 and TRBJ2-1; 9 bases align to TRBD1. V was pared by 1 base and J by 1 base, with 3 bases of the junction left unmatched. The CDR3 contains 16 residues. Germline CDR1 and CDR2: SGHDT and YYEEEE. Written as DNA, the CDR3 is TGTGCCAGCAGCTTGAACAGGGGGCAATCCTACAATGAGCAGTTCTTC. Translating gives CASSLNRGQSYNEQFF.

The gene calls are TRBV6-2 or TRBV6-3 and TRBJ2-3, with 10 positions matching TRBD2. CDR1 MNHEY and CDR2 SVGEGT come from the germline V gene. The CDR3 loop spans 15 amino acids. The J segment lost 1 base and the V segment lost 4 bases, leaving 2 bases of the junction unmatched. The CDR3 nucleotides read TGTGCCAGCAGTTTAGCGGGAGGAGGCACAGATACGCAGTATTTT. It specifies CASSLAGGGTDTQYF.

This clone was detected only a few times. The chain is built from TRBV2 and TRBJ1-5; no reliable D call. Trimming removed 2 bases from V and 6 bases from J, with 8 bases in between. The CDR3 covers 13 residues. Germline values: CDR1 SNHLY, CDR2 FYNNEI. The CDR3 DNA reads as TGTGCCAGCAGTGAACGAGGTACTCAGCCCCAGCATTTT. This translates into CASSERGTQPQHF.

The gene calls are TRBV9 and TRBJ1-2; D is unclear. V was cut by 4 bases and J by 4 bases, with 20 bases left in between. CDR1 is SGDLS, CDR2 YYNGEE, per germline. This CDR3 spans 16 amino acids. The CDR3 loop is CASSPEGGYAPYGYTF. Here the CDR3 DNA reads TGTGCCAGCAGCCCTGAGGGCGGCTATGCTCCCTATGGCTACACCTTC.

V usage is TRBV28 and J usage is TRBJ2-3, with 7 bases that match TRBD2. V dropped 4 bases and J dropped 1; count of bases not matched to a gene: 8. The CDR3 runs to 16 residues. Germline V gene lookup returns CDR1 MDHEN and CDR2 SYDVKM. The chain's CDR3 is CASSSLGLGGTDTQYF. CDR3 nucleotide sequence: TGTGCCAGCAGTTCGCTCGGACTAGGTGGCACAGATACGCAGTATTTT.

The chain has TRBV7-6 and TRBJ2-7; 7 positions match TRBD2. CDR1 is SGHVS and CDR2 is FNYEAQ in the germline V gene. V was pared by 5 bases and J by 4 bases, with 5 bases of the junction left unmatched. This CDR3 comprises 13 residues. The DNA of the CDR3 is TGTGCCAGCAGCCTGGCCGGGGGGTACGAGCAGTACTTC. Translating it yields CASSLAGGYEQYF. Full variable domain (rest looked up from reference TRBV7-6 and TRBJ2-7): GAGVSQSPRYKVTKRGQDVALRCDPISGHVSLYWYRQALGQGPEFLTYFNYEAQQDKSGLPNDRFSAERPEGSISTLTIQRTEQRDSAMYRCASSLAGGYEQYFGPGTRLTVT.

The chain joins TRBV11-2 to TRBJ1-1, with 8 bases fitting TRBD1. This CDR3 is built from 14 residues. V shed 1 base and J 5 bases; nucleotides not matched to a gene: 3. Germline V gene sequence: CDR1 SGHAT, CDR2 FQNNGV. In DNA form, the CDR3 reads TGTGCCAGCAGCTTAGGGACAGGGAGAACTGAAGCTTTCTTT. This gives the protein CASSLGTGRTEAFF.

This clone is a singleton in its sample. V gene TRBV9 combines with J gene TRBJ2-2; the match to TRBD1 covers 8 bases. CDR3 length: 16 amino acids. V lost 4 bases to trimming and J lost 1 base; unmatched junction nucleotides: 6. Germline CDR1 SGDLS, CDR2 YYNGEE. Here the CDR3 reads CASSPGGGRNTGELFF. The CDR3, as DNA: TGTGCCAGCAGCCCAGGGGGCGGAAGGAACACCGGGGAGCTGTTTTTT.

The DNA for the CDR3 is TGTGCCAGTAGTTCCACTAGCGGGGCAGCCTACGAGCAGTACTTC. Translation: CASSSTSGAAYEQYF. The rearrangement uses TRBV19 and TRBJ2-7; 10 positions agree with TRBD2. J gave up 2 bases and V 5 bases, and 6 bases lay outside the gene matches. The germline CDR1 and CDR2 sequences are LNHDA and SQIVND (reference sequence). This CDR3 region has 15 residues. The entire variable domain, with the rest obtained from reference TRBV19 and TRBJ2-7, is as follows: DGGITQSPKYLFRKEGQNVTLSCEQNLNHDAMYWYRQDPGQGLRLIYYSQIVNDFQKGDIAEGYSVSREKKESFPLTVTSAQKNPTAFYLCASSSTSGAAYEQYFGPGTRLTVT.

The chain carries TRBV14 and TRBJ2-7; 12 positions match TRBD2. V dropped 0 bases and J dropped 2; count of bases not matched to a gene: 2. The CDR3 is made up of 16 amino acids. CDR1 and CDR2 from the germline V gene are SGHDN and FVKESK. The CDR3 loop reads CASSQETSGSPYEQYF. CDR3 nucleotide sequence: TGTGCCAGCAGCCAAGAGACTAGCGGGAGCCCCTACGAGCAGTACTTC.

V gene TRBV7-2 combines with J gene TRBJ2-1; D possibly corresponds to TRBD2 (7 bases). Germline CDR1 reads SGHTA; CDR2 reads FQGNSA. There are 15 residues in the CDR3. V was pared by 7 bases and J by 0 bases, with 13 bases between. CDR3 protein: CASKGGGSSYNEQFF. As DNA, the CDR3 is TGTGCCAGCAAGGGAGGGGGGAGCTCCTACAATGAGCAGTTCTTC.

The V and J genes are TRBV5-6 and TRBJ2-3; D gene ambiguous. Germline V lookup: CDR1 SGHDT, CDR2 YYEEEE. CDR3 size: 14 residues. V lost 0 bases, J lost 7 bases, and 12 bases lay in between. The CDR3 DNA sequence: TGTGCCAGCAGCTTGGGACCCAAGAGGAATACGCAGTATTTT. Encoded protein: CASSLGPKRNTQYF.

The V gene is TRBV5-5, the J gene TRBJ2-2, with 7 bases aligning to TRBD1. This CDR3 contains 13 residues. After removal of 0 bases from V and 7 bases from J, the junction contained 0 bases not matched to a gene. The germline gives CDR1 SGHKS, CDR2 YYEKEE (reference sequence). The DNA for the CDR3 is TGTGCCAGCAGCTTGGGGGACAGCGGGGAGCTGTTTTTT. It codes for CASSLGDSGELFF.